One and the same sample provided the 5 T cell receptor beta chains below, sequenced in a study of human T cells and chemical hapten exposure. Documented time point: patch test 1, 2 weeks after DPC sensitization. As to treatment: therapeutic diphenylcyclopropenone sensitization with weekly scalp DPC. TCRdb reprocessed the RACE reads with MiXCR, giving one entry per CDR3 protein. Of approximately 340,000 distinct CDR3 sequences listed, 6% to 8.5% were seen once; the top ten hold about 8%. Sequencing used whole blood, obtained in connection with sensitization to the hapten diphenylcyclopropenone (DPC). The receptor set was obtained from a woman between 18 and 30 years old with alopecia areata. Some clones in this sample may be carry-over from other donors' samples.

The chain has TRBV7-2 and TRBJ1-5; D may be TRBD1 (5 bases). CDR1 is SGHTA, CDR2 FQGNSA, per germline. V lost 4 bases and J 6 bases, leaving 16 bases between the germline ends. The CDR3 is made up of 15 amino acids. This CDR3 reads CASSSRLGAGQPQHF. The CDR3 region has the DNA TGTGCCAGCAGCTCCCGCTTAGGGGCTGGTCAGCCCCAGCATTTT.

A remark on this clonotype: This likely comes from a read error, as the CDR3 has no conserved phenylalanine or tryptophan at its end. V gene TRBV6-6 combines with J gene TRBJ2-3, with D uncertain. V lost 6 bases and J lost 8, with 15 bases in between. CDR1 is MNHNY and CDR2 is SVGAGI in the germline V gene (reference sequence). The CDR3 is 13 amino acids. This CDR3 is CASRFRPFGTQYC. CDR3 nucleotide sequence: TGTGCCAGCAGATTCCGACCGTTTGGTACGCAGTATTGT.

This clonotype was observed many times. The chain is built from TRBV7-2 and TRBJ2-3, with unresolved D. The CDR3 spans 14 residues. V was cut by 7 bases and J by 1 base, with 12 bases left in between. Germline V gene lookup returns CDR1 SGHTA and CDR2 FQGNSA. CDR3 DNA sequence: TGTGCCAGCACCGAAGCCAGCGGCACAGATACGCAGTATTTT. Protein: CASTEASGTDTQYF.

This clonotype has only a few counts. The rearrangement links TRBV6-1 to TRBJ2-5; a possible D gene is TRBD1 (6 bases). CDR1 is MNHNS, CDR2 SASEGT, per germline. The length of the CDR3 is 15 residues. V lost 0 bases, J lost 1 base, and 9 bases lay in between. The CDR3 DNA reads TGTGCCAGCAGTGAAGCGACAGGCCGCCAAGAGACCCAGTACTTC. Translating it yields CASSEATGRQETQYF.

This clonotype came up many times. The rearrangement joins TRBV7-2 to TRBJ2-3; D gene unclear. The CDR3 totals 14 residues. CDR1 is SGHTA and CDR2 is FQGNSA in the germline V gene. V lost 7 bases to trimming and J lost 0 bases, with 11 bases between them. In nucleotides, the CDR3 is TGTGCCAGCACCCGACTGGACAGCACAGATACGCAGTATTTT. Protein product: CASTRLDSTDTQYF.